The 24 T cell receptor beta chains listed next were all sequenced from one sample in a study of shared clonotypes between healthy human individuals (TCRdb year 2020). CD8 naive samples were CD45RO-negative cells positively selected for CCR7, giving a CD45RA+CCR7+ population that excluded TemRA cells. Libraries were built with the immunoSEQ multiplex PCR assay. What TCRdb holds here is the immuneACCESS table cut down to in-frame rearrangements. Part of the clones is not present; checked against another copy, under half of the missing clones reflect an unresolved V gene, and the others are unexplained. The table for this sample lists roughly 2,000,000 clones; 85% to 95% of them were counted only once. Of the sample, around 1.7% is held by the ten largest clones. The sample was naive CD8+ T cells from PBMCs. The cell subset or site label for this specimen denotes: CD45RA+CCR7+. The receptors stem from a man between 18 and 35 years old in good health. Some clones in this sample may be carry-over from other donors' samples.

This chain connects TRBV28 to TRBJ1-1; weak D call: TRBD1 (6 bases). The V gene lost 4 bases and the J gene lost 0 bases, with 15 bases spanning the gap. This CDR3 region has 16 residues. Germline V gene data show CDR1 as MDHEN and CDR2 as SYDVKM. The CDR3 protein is CASSSLVQGMNTEAFF. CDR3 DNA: TGTGCCAGCAGTTCTCTCGTACAGGGTATGAACACTGAAGCTTTCTTT.

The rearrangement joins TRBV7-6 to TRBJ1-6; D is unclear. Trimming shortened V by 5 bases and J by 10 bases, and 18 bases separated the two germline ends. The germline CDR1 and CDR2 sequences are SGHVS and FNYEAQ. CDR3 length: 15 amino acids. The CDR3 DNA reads TGTGCCAGCAGCCTCAATGTGGGGAACGGCTCACCCCTCCACTTT. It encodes CASSLNVGNGSPLHF. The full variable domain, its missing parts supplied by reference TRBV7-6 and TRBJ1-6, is GAGVSQSPRYKVTKRGQDVALRCDPISGHVSLYWYRQALGQGPEFLTYFNYEAQQDKSGLPNDRFSAERPEGSISTLTIQRTEQRDSAMYRCASSLNVGNGSPLHFGNGTRLTVT.

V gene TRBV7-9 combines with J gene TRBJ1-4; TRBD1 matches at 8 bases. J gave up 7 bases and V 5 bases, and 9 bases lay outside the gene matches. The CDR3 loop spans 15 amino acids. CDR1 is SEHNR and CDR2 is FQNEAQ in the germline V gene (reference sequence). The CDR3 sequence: CASSIPDREGEKLFF. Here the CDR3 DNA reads TGTGCCAGCAGCATCCCGGACAGGGAGGGTGAAAAACTGTTTTTT.

The CDR3 here is CATSRDRGEREAFF. The CDR3 DNA is TGTGCCACCAGCAGAGATAGGGGGGAGCGAGAAGCTTTCTTT. The V and J genes are TRBV15 and TRBJ1-1, with TRBD1 as a possible D gene (6 bases). This CDR3 spans 14 amino acids. The V gene's germline CDR1 is LNHNV and CDR2 YYDKDF (reference sequence). V was clipped by 0 bases and J by 8 bases, with 13 bases between them.

CDR3 in amino acids: CASSDQGLSYEQYF. The CDR3, as DNA: TGTGCCAGCAGTGACCAGGGTTTATCCTACGAGCAGTACTTC. This chain uses TRBV2 with TRBJ2-7, with a possible D match to TRBD1 (5 bases). Deletions cut 3 bases from V and 1 base from J, with 10 bases between. This CDR3 region has 14 residues. Germline assignment: CDR1 SNHLY and CDR2 FYNNEI.

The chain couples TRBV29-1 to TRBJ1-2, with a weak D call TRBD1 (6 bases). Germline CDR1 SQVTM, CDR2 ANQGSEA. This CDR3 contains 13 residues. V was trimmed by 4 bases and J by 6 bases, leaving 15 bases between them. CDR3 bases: TGCAGCGTTGGCCCCGGACAGCAAAATGGCTACACCTTC. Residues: CSVGPGQQNGYTF.

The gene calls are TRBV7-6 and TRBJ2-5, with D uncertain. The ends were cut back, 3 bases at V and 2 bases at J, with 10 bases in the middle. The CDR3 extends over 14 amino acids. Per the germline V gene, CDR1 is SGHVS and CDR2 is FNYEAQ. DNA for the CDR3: TGTGCCAGCAGCTTTAAAGCCCGGCAAGAGACCCAGTACTTC. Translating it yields CASSFKARQETQYF. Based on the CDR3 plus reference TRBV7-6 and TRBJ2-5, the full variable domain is GAGVSQSPRYKVTKRGQDVALRCDPISGHVSLYWYRQALGQGPEFLTYFNYEAQQDKSGLPNDRFSAERPEGSISTLTIQRTEQRDSAMYRCASSFKARQETQYFGPGTRLLVL.

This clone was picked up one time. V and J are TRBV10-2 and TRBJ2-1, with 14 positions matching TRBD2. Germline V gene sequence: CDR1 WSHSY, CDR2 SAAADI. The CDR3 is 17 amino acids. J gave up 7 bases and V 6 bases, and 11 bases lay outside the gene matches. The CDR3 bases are TGCGCCAGCAGCGAATGGACTAGCGGGAGGCCGGGTAATGAGCAGTTCTTC. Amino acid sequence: CASSEWTSGRPGNEQFF.

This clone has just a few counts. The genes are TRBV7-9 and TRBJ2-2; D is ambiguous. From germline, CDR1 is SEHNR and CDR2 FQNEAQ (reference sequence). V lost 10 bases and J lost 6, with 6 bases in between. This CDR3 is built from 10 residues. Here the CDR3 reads CATDAGELFF. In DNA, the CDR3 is TGTGCCACAGACGCCGGGGAGCTGTTTTTT.

The CDR3 reads CASRQDSSGEQFF. Here the CDR3 DNA reads TGTGCCAGCAGACAGGACTCCTCGGGTGAGCAGTTCTTC. The chain links TRBV27 to TRBJ2-1; possibly TRBD1 or TRBD2 for D (5 bases each). V lost 6 bases to trimming and J lost 9 bases, with 15 bases between them. The CDR3 totals 13 residues. Germline CDR1 is MNHEY and CDR2 is SMNVEV (reference sequence).

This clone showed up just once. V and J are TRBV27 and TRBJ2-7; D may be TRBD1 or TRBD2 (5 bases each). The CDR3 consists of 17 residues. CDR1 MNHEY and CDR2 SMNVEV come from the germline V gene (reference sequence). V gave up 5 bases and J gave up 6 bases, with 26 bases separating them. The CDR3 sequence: CASSPRDVGRGASEQYF. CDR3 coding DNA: TGTGCCAGCAGTCCCCGGGATGTGGGGCGAGGGGCTAGCGAGCAGTACTTC.

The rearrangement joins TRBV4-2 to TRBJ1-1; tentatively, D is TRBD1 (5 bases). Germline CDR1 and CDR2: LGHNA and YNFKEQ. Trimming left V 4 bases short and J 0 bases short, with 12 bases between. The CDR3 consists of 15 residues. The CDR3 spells CASSPGTEMNTEAFF. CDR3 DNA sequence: TGTGCCAGCAGCCCAGGGACGGAGATGAACACTGAAGCTTTCTTT.

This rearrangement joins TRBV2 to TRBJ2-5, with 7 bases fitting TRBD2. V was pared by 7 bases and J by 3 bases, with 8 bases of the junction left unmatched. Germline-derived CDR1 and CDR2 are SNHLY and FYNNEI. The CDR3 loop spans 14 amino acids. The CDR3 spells CASMVPSGEETQYF. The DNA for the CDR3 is TGTGCCAGCATGGTCCCCAGCGGGGAAGAGACCCAGTACTTC.

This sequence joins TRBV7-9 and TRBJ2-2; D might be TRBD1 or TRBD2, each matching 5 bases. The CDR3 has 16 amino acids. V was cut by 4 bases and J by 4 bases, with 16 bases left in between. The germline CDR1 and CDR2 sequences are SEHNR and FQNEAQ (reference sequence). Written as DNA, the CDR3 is TGTGCCAGCAGCTCCCCTTTGAGGGGCAGCACCGGGGAGCTGTTTTTT. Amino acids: CASSSPLRGSTGELFF.

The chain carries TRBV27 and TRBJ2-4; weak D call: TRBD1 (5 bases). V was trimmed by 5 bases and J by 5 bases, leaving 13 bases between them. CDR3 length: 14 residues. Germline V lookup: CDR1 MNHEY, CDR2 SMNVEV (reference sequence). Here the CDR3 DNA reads TGTGCCAGCAGTCCGGAGTGGGGCCAAAACATTCAGTACTTC. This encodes CASSPEWGQNIQYF.

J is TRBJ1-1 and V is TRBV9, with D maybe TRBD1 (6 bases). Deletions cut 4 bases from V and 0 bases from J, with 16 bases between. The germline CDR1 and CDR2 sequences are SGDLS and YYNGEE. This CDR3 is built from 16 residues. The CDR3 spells CASSPRGGPLNTEAFF. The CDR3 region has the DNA TGTGCCAGCAGCCCAAGGGGGGGGCCCTTGAACACTGAAGCTTTCTTT. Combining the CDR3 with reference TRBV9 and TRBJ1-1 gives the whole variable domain DSGVTQTPKHLITATGQRVTLRCSPRSGDLSVYWYQQSLDQGLQFLIQYYNGEERAKGNILERFSAQQFPDLHSELNLSSLELGDSALYFCASSPRGGPLNTEAFFGQGTRLTVV.

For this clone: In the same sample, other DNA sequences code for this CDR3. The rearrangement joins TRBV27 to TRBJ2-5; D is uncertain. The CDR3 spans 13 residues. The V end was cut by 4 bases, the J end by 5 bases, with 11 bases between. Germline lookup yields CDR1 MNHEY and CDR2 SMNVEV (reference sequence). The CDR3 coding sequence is TGTGCCAGCAGTTCTCGATTGGAGGAGACCCAGTACTTC. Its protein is CASSSRLEETQYF.

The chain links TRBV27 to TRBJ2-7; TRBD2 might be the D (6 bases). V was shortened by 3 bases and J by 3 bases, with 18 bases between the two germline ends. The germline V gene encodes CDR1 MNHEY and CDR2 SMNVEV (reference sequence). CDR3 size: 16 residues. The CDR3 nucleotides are TGTGCCAGCAGTTTCTCGGAGGGCCTGATAGGCTACGAGCAGTACTTC. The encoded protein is CASSFSEGLIGYEQYF.

The CDR3 DNA is TGTGCCAGCAGCACAAGGACAGGGACGCAAGAGACCCAGTACTTC. Encoded protein: CASSTRTGTQETQYF. The chain employs TRBV11-2 and TRBJ2-5; 8 nucleotides align to TRBD1. Germline V CDR1 and CDR2: SGHAT, FQNNGV. V shed 5 bases, J shed 2 bases, and the junction held 7 bases outside the gene matches. The CDR3 is 15 residues long.

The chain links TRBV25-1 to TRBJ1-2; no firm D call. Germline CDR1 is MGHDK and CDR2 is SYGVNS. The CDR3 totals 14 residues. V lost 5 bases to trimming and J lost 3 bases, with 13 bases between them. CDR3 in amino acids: CASSSSETHYGYTF. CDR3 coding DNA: TGTGCCAGCAGTAGTAGTGAGACACACTATGGCTACACCTTC.

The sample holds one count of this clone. The CDR3 region is CAWKGMGRAGRHYGYTF. CDR3 DNA sequence: TGTGCCTGGAAGGGGATGGGCAGGGCGGGTCGGCACTATGGCTACACCTTC. The chain is built from TRBV30 and TRBJ1-2; D is perhaps TRBD1 (5 bases). Trimming stripped 4 bases from V and 3 bases from J, with 24 bases between. The length of the CDR3 is 17 residues. Germline V gene data show CDR1 as GTSNPN and CDR2 as SVGIG (reference sequence). Based on the CDR3 plus reference TRBV30 and TRBJ1-2, the full variable domain is SQTIHQWPATLVQPVGSPLSLECTVEGTSNPNLYWYRQAAGRGLQLLFYSVGIGQISSEVPQNLSASRPQDRQFILSSKKLLLSDSGFYLCAWKGMGRAGRHYGYTFGSGTRLTVV.

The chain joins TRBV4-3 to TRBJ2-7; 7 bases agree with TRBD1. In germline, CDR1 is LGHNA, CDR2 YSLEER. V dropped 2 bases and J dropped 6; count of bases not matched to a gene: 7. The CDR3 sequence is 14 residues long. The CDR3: CASSQSTGFVEQYF. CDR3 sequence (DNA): TGCGCCAGCAGCCAATCGACAGGGTTTGTCGAGCAGTACTTC.

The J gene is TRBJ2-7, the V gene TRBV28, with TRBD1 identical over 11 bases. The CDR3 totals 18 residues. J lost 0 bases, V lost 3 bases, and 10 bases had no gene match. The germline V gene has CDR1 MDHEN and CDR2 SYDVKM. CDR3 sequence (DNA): TGTGCCAGCAGTTTCCCCCAGACGGACAGGGGGCTCTCCTACGAGCAGTACTTC. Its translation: CASSFPQTDRGLSYEQYF.

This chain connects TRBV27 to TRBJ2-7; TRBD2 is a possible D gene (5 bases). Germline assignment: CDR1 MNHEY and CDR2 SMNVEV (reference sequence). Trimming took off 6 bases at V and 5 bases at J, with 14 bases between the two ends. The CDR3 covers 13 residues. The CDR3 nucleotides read TGTGCCAGCAGGGCTCCTAGCACCAACGAGCAGTACTTC. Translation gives CASRAPSTNEQYF.